Listed here are 3 T cell receptor beta chains from one sample, sequenced in a study of blood T cell repertoires in COVID-19. Sequencing was performed with immunoSEQ multiplex PCR; in TCRdb, only in-frame clones are kept and a portion is missing. The sample includes more than 120,000 clones, around 84% of them seen just once. The sample consisted of peripheral blood. The origin of the receptors is a human donor with acute or convalescent COVID-19. The donor label of this sample is uncertain.

This clone was recorded once. The genes are TRBV3-1 (or the pseudogene TRBV3-2) and TRBJ1-5; 9 positions match TRBD1. The CDR3 consists of 15 residues. CDR1 is LGHDT, CDR2 YNNKEL, per germline (reference sequence). J lost 6 bases, V lost 6 bases, and 9 bases had no gene match. The chain's CDR3 is CASSTGTGSSQPQHF. The CDR3 coding sequence is TGTGCCAGCAGTACCGGGACAGGGTCGTCTCAGCCCCAGCATTTT.

The genes are TRBV3-1 (or the pseudogene TRBV3-2) and TRBJ1-3, with D perhaps matching TRBD1 (5 bases). The germline V and J ends were trimmed by 5 bases and 1 base, with 9 bases remaining between them. The CDR3 is 14 amino acids. Per germline, CDR1 LGHDT and CDR2 YNNKEL (reference sequence). The CDR3 here is CASSLDTSGNTIYF. DNA for the CDR3: TGTGCCAGCAGCTTGGACACATCTGGAAACACCATATATTTT.

CDR3 nucleotide sequence: TGTGCCAGCGCCCAGCAGGTGGTTGAGACCCAGTACTTC. It codes for CASAQQVVETQYF. The chain has TRBV7-9 and TRBJ2-5; no clear D. Germline lookup yields CDR1 SEHNR and CDR2 FQNEAQ (reference sequence). This CDR3 comprises 13 residues. V was trimmed by 8 bases and J by 5 bases, leaving 15 bases between them.